This is a list of T cell receptor beta chains from one sample in a study of blood T cell repertoires in COVID-19. Method: immunoSEQ multiplex PCR; TCRdb's copy keeps in-frame clones and lacks some. The sample lists about 300,000 clones; approximately 84% were seen once. Sequenced sample: peripheral blood. The receptors originated from a human donor with COVID-19, enrolled during active disease. The donor label of this sample is uncertain. CDR3s include the opening cysteine and the closing phenylalanine or tryptophan. Each record gives: clone size, J gene, D gene, V gene, CDR3 DNA, CDR3 protein. A D gene is named only where the DNA matches it firmly. A clone size is listed for some rows: how often the clone was seen (once, few, many), or a class if it is expanded.

clone size: NA; J gene: TRBJ2-1; D gene: TRBD1; V gene: TRBV2; CDR3 DNA: TGTGCCAGCAGTCCGGACAGGGTTTCCTACAATGAGCAGTTCTTC; CDR3 protein: CASSPDRVSYNEQFF
clone size: once; J gene: TRBJ1-1; D gene: NA; V gene: TRBV6-5; CDR3 DNA: TGTGCCAGCAGTTACTCGAGTCCCCAGGTAGAAGCTTTCTTT; CDR3 protein: CASSYSSPQVEAFF
clone size: NA; J gene: TRBJ2-7; D gene: TRBD2; V gene: TRBV7-2; CDR3 DNA: TGTGCCAGCAGCGGACGGACTAGCGGGAGAAACGAGCAGTACTTC; CDR3 protein: CASSGRTSGRNEQYF
clone size: few; J gene: TRBJ1-5; D gene: NA; V gene: TRBV2; CDR3 DNA: TGTGCCAGCACCCGGGACACCAATCAGCCCCAGCATTTT; CDR3 protein: CASTRDTNQPQHF
clone size: few; J gene: TRBJ2-3; D gene: TRBD1; V gene: TRBV5-6; CDR3 DNA: TGTGCCAGCAGCCGCGGGACAGGGACTACAGATACGCAGTATTTT; CDR3 protein: CASSRGTGTTDTQYF
clone size: NA; J gene: TRBJ2-3; D gene: TRBD2; V gene: TRBV6-2/TRBV6-3; CDR3 DNA: TGTGCCAGCAGTTACGGGCTAGCGGGATTCACAGATACGCAGTATTTT; CDR3 protein: CASSYGLAGFTDTQYF
clone size: NA; J gene: TRBJ2-7; D gene: NA; V gene: TRBV28; CDR3 DNA: TGTGCCAGCAGTTTCCCAGGCTACGAGCAGTACTTC; CDR3 protein: CASSFPGYEQYF
clone size: NA; J gene: TRBJ2-5; D gene: NA; V gene: TRBV14; CDR3 DNA: TGTGCCAGCAGCCAAGATGGCCGGGCAGGGAACATCCGGGAGACCCAGTACTTC; CDR3 protein: CASSQDGRAGNIRETQYF
clone size: many; J gene: TRBJ2-2; D gene: NA; V gene: TRBV18; CDR3 DNA: TGTGCCAGCTCACCACCGGAGACCGGGGAGCTGTTTTTT; CDR3 protein: CASSPPETGELFF
clone size: NA; J gene: TRBJ2-1; D gene: NA; V gene: TRBV5-1; CDR3 DNA: TGCGCCAGCAGTTCGACAGCATACAATGAGCAGTTCTTC; CDR3 protein: CASSSTAYNEQFF
clone size: NA; J gene: TRBJ1-5; D gene: NA; V gene: TRBV6-6; CDR3 DNA: TGTGCCAGCGGGGCCGGGAGTAATCAGCCCCAGCATTTT; CDR3 protein: CASGAGSNQPQHF
clone size: NA; J gene: TRBJ2-2; D gene: NA; V gene: TRBV4-3; CDR3 DNA: TGCGCCAGCAGCCAAGATTTAGCGGTGATTAACACCGGGGAGCTGTTTTTT; CDR3 protein: CASSQDLAVINTGELFF
clone size: NA; J gene: TRBJ2-1; D gene: TRBD2; V gene: TRBV3-1/TRBV3-2; CDR3 DNA: TGTGCCAGCAGCCAAGATATCCAAGGCACTAGCGGGAGGCGGGGGAATGAGCAGTTCTTC; CDR3 protein: CASSQDIQGTSGRRGNEQFF
clone size: NA; J gene: TRBJ2-2; D gene: TRBD2; V gene: TRBV3-1/TRBV3-2; CDR3 DNA: TGTGCCAGCAGCCAGGCGGGACTAGCGGGCAGAACCACCGGGGAGCTGTTTTTT; CDR3 protein: CASSQAGLAGRTTGELFF
clone size: NA; J gene: TRBJ2-7; D gene: TRBD2; V gene: TRBV5-4; CDR3 DNA: TGTGCCAGCAGCCCGACACGGACTAGCGCTAGCTCCTACGAGCAGTACTTC; CDR3 protein: CASSPTRTSASSYEQYF
clone size: NA; J gene: TRBJ2-7; D gene: TRBD2; V gene: TRBV10-3; CDR3 DNA: TGTGCCATCAGTGGAATAGGGACTAGCGGCTCCTACGAGCAGTACTTC; CDR3 protein: CAISGIGTSGSYEQYF
clone size: NA; J gene: TRBJ2-5; D gene: TRBD2; V gene: TRBV10-3; CDR3 DNA: TGTGCCATCAGTGAAAGTAGCGGGGTTCGGGAGACCCAGTACTTC; CDR3 protein: CAISESSGVRETQYF
clone size: NA; J gene: TRBJ2-7; D gene: TRBD2; V gene: TRBV27; CDR3 DNA: TGTGCCAGCCGGACTAGCGGGACCTACGAGCAGTACTTC; CDR3 protein: CASRTSGTYEQYF
clone size: NA; J gene: TRBJ2-1; D gene: NA; V gene: TRBV11-2; CDR3 DNA: TGTGCCAGCAGCCCAAGGAGTCCTTACCGAGCTGCGGGCAATGAGCAGTTCTTC; CDR3 protein: CASSPRSPYRAAGNEQFF
clone size: NA; J gene: TRBJ1-2; D gene: NA; V gene: TRBV6-6; CDR3 DNA: TGTGCCAGCAGTTATAGTACAGGAGCATATGGCTACACCTTC; CDR3 protein: CASSYSTGAYGYTF
clone size: NA; J gene: TRBJ1-4; D gene: NA; V gene: TRBV6-4; CDR3 DNA: TGTGCCAGCAGTGCAAGGCAGGGCGTTAATGAAAAACTGTTTTTT; CDR3 protein: CASSARQGVNEKLFF
clone size: NA; J gene: TRBJ2-3; D gene: NA; V gene: TRBV3-1/TRBV3-2; CDR3 DNA: TGTGCCAGCAGCAAGACAACCGGATCAGATACGCAGTATTTT; CDR3 protein: CASSKTTGSDTQYF
clone size: NA; J gene: TRBJ1-5; D gene: TRBD1; V gene: TRBV28; CDR3 DNA: TGTGCCAGCGAGTGGGGACAGGGGGCGCAAAATCAGCCCCAGCATTTT; CDR3 protein: CASEWGQGAQNQPQHF
clone size: NA; J gene: TRBJ2-3; D gene: NA; V gene: TRBV3-1/TRBV3-2; CDR3 DNA: TGTGCCAGCAGCCAAGTATCCGGGACAGATACGCAGTATTTT; CDR3 protein: CASSQVSGTDTQYF
clone size: NA; J gene: TRBJ2-5; D gene: TRBD1; V gene: TRBV6-5; CDR3 DNA: TGTGCCAGCACCGCCGGGACAGGGATAGAGACCCAGTACTTC; CDR3 protein: CASTAGTGIETQYF
clone size: once; J gene: TRBJ1-4; D gene: NA; V gene: TRBV7-9; CDR3 DNA: TGTGCCAGCAGCTATCGGCCGGGAGAGGGGCGTGAAAAACTGTTTTTT; CDR3 protein: CASSYRPGEGREKLFF
clone size: NA; J gene: TRBJ2-1; D gene: TRBD1; V gene: TRBV6-5; CDR3 DNA: TGTGCCAGCAGTTTTACCGGGACAGGGAGCCAGTTCTTC; CDR3 protein: CASSFTGTGSQFF
clone size: NA; J gene: TRBJ1-1; D gene: TRBD1; V gene: TRBV5-4; CDR3 DNA: TGTGCCAGCAGCACGGGACAGGGTTTCAGTTTGAACACTGAAGCTTTCTTT; CDR3 protein: CASSTGQGFSLNTEAFF
clone size: NA; J gene: TRBJ2-7; D gene: NA; V gene: TRBV4-3; CDR3 DNA: TGCGCCAGCAGCCAACCCATTCGTAGCGGAAGCTCCTACGAGCAGTACTTC; CDR3 protein: CASSQPIRSGSSYEQYF
clone size: NA; J gene: TRBJ2-2; D gene: TRBD2; V gene: TRBV5-1; CDR3 DNA: TGCGCCAGCAGCCTTAGCGGGAGAGGCTACACCGGGGAGCTGTTTTTT; CDR3 protein: CASSLSGRGYTGELFF
clone size: many; J gene: TRBJ1-2; D gene: NA; V gene: TRBV19; CDR3 DNA: TGTGCCAGTAGTACAGACTACCAGGGGAAGAATGGCTACACCTTC; CDR3 protein: CASSTDYQGKNGYTF
clone size: NA; J gene: TRBJ2-7; D gene: NA; V gene: TRBV3-1/TRBV3-2; CDR3 DNA: TGTGCCAGCAGCCAAGATGGCCAGGCGGGCTACGAGCAGTACTTC; CDR3 protein: CASSQDGQAGYEQYF
clone size: NA; J gene: TRBJ2-1; D gene: NA; V gene: TRBV10-3; CDR3 DNA: TGTGCCATCAGTGACCTAGAGTTTAATGAGCAGTTCTTC; CDR3 protein: CAISDLEFNEQFF
clone size: NA; J gene: TRBJ2-2; D gene: NA; V gene: TRBV7-2; CDR3 DNA: TGTGCCAGCAGCTCCCTTTTAGCAAACACCGGGGAGCTGTTTTTT; CDR3 protein: CASSSLLANTGELFF
clone size: many; J gene: TRBJ2-7; D gene: TRBD2; V gene: TRBV6-5; CDR3 DNA: TGTGCCAGCAGGGCTAGCGGGAGGGCCTACGAGCAGTACTTC; CDR3 protein: CASRASGRAYEQYF
clone size: once; J gene: TRBJ2-3; D gene: TRBD2; V gene: TRBV4-1; CDR3 DNA: TGCGCCAGCAGGGAAGGGCGACTAGCGGGAGGGACAGATACGCAGTATTTT; CDR3 protein: CASREGRLAGGTDTQYF
clone size: few; J gene: TRBJ1-4; D gene: TRBD1; V gene: TRBV10-3; CDR3 DNA: TGTGCCATCAGCCAGCGAGACAGGGGTGATGAAAAACTGTTTTTT; CDR3 protein: CAISQRDRGDEKLFF
clone size: NA; J gene: TRBJ2-3; D gene: TRBD2; V gene: TRBV28; CDR3 DNA: TGTGCCAGCAGTTTATCCTGGGGACTAGCGGGGGCGACAGATACGCAGTATTTT; CDR3 protein: CASSLSWGLAGATDTQYF
clone size: NA; J gene: TRBJ2-7; D gene: NA; V gene: TRBV19; CDR3 DNA: TGTGCCAGTAGTATAGTAGGGCAGGGCCACGAGCAGTACTTC; CDR3 protein: CASSIVGQGHEQYF
clone size: NA; J gene: TRBJ2-3; D gene: NA; V gene: TRBV5-4; CDR3 DNA: TGTGCCAGCAGCTCCCCAACAGGGTCAGATACGCAGTATTTT; CDR3 protein: CASSSPTGSDTQYF